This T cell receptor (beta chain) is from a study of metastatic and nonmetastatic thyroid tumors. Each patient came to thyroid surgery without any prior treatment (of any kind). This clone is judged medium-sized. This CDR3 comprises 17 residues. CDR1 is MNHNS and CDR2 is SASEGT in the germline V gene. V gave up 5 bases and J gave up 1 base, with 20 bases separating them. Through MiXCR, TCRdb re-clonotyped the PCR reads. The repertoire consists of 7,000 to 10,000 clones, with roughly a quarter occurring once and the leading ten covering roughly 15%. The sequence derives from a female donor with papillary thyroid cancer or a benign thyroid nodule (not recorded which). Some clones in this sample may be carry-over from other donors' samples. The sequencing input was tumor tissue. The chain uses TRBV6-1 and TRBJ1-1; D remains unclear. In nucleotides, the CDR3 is TGTGCCAGCAGTACATACCTGGAAGACACAAGGAACACTGAAGCTTTCTTT. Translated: CASSTYLEDTRNTEAFF.